The subject of this entry is one T cell receptor beta chain. As yet, its antigen is unknown. This sample was taken from a study of identifying expanded T cells in peripheral blood. Repertoires were generated with immunoSEQ multiplex PCR, while TCRdb's copy carries only in-frame clones and drops some. This table holds around 94,000 clones, approximately 90% found once. Study outcomes and limitations: Variance in clone template counts between approximately two-week samples significantly increased with total template count across all healthy donors. Over approximately two and four weeks, about 15 and 19 clones changed, versus around 1.2 between replicates.

During the collection period, no donor immune events like infections were recorded. The V end lost 6 bases, the J end lost 4 bases, and 11 bases lay between the germline ends. Germline values: CDR1 SGDLS, CDR2 YYNGEE. The CDR3 consists of 14 residues. Sequenced material: blood. The sequence was obtained from a person between 18 and 75 years old in good health. The gene calls are TRBV9 and TRBJ2-6, with a tentative D call TRBD2 (5 bases). The CDR3 DNA reads as TGTGCCAGCACCGGGAACGGGGGGGCCAACGTCCTGACTTTC. This encodes CASTGNGGANVLTF.